The 14 T cell receptor beta chains in this list originate from one sample, sequenced in a study of tumor and adjacent non-tumor tissue in lung cancer. No cell sorting was done before RNA was extracted from the tissue. The normal lung tissue was taken more than 3 cm from the tumor edge. TCRbeta libraries were built with three rounds of nested PCR, modified from ARM-PCR. TCRdb used MiXCR to reprocess the multiplex PCR reads, holding one entry per CDR3 protein. Of around 57,000 distinct CDR3 sequences in the sample, 61% are singletons; the top ten hold about 32%. Sequencing input: distant non-tumor lung tissue. These receptors originate from a man aged 65 to 85 with non-small cell lung cancer.

This clonotype came up once. The junction does not match germline at one end; this may be a read error. V is TRBV6-1 and J is TRBJ2-1, with TRBD2 matching over 8 bases. This CDR3 is built from 16 residues. Germline loops: CDR1 MNHNS, CDR2 SASEGT. DNA for the CDR3: TGTGCCAGCAGGAACCCTAGACTAGCGCGGAAGCATGAGCTGTTCTTC. Translated: CASRNPRLARKHELFF.

Worth noting for this clonotype: One end of the junction is discordant with germline, which a read error may explain. The gene calls are TRBV29-1 and TRBJ1-5, with D tentatively TRBD1 (6 bases). The CDR3 runs to 13 residues. Looked up from germline, CDR1 is SQVTM and CDR2 is ANQGSEA. In DNA, the CDR3 is TGCAGCGTTGCAACAGGGATGGGTCAGCCCCAGCGTTTT. It codes for CSVATGMGQPQRF. The complete variable domain, with remaining parts taken from reference TRBV29-1 and TRBJ1-5, reads SAVISQKPSRDICQRGTSLTIQCQVDSQVTMMFWYRQQPGQSLTLIATANQGSEATYESGFVIDKFPISRPNLTFSTLTVSNMSPEDSSIYLCSVATGMGQPQRFGDGTRLSIL.

Comment on this clonotype: At one end, the junction sequence differs from germline, possibly due to a read error. V is TRBV11-2 and J is TRBJ2-3; TRBD2 agrees at 7 bases. This CDR3 is 16 amino acids long. CDR1 SGHAT and CDR2 FQNNGV come from the germline V gene. CDR3 residues: CASRSGTIGSTGTQCF. The CDR3 DNA reads as TGTGCCAGCAGGTCTGGGACTATCGGGAGCACTGGTACGCAGTGTTTT.

The gene calls are TRBV9 and TRBJ2-7, with a tentative D call TRBD1 (5 bases). V lost 0 bases and J 7 bases, leaving 17 bases between the germline ends. Germline CDR1 SGDLS, CDR2 YYNGEE. This CDR3 comprises 15 residues. Written as DNA, the CDR3 is TGTGCCAGCAGCGTAGAACCCTCCGGTGGGGCAGAGCAGTACTTC. Protein product: CASSVEPSGGAEQYF.

This clonotype was detected ten times or more. The chain employs TRBV5-5 and TRBJ1-4; a weak D match, TRBD1 (5 bases). Trimming took off 4 bases at V and 11 bases at J, with 24 bases between the two ends. The CDR3 has 16 amino acids. Germline V gene data show CDR1 as SGHKS and CDR2 as YYEKEE (reference sequence). CDR3 coding DNA: TGTGCCAGCAGCCCCGGTTACGGGACCGCCACGGAGAAACTGTTTTTT. Encoded protein: CASSPGYGTATEKLFF.

The gene calls are TRBV11-2 and TRBJ2-7; 7 nucleotides align to TRBD1. With V trimmed by 1 base and J by 3 bases, 3 bases remained unmatched. CDR1 SGHAT and CDR2 FQNNGV come from the germline V gene. The CDR3 is made up of 14 amino acids. The CDR3 loop is CASSLVSGGYEQYF. CDR3 in DNA: TGTGCCAGCAGCTTAGTTTCAGGGGGCTACGAGCAGTACTTC.

This clonotype was detected ten times or more. The V call is TRBV6-1, the J call TRBJ2-3; no definite D call. CDR1 and CDR2 from the germline V gene are MNHNS and SASEGT. V dropped 9 bases and J dropped 1 base, with 14 bases sitting between them. This CDR3 is 14 amino acids long. The CDR3, as DNA: TGTGCCAGTCGCCGGGCCCTAGGCACAGATACGCAGTATTTT. It is translated as CASRRALGTDTQYF.

The table lists this clonotype with a few counts. One end of the junction varies from germline; a read error may be responsible. The chain employs TRBV11-2 and TRBJ2-1; D remains unclear. The germline CDR1 and CDR2 sequences are SGHAT and FQNNGV. The CDR3 runs to 13 residues. This CDR3 reads CASGFVEGIEQFF. The CDR3 DNA follows: TGTGCCAGCGGCTTTGTCGAAGGAATTGAGCAGTTCTTC. Complete variable domain (other parts from reference TRBV11-2 and TRBJ2-1): EAGVAQSPRYKIIEKRQSVAFWCNPISGHATLYWYQQILGQGPKLLIQFQNNGVVDDSQLPKDRFSAERLKGVDSTLKIQPAKLEDSAVYLCASGFVEGIEQFFGPGTRLTVL.

This clonotype was counted ten times or more. The chain is built from TRBV28 and TRBJ2-5; D gene uncertain. This CDR3 region has 11 residues. Germline V gene lookup returns CDR1 MDHEN and CDR2 SYDVKM. Trimming cost V 3 bases and J 5 bases, with 4 bases left between them. The CDR3 nucleotides read TGTGCCAGCAGTTTCGGGGAGACCCAGTACTTC. This translates into CASSFGETQYF.

Comment on this clonotype: A much larger clone lies one base from this, so it may be a read error. V usage is TRBV5-6 and J usage is TRBJ2-5; TRBD2 matches 7 bases. Germline V gene sequence: CDR1 SGHDT, CDR2 YYEEEE. The CDR3 runs 14 residues. J was trimmed by 2 bases and V by 9 bases; bases with no gene match: 10. For the CDR3, the DNA is TGTGCCATCAGTCTAAGGCGGGGGCAAGAGACCCAGTACTTC. Its translation is CAISLRRGQETQYF.

This clonotype was seen at least ten times. This chain uses TRBV29-1 with TRBJ2-3; D remains ambiguous. Trimming shortened V by 8 bases and J by 1 base, and 7 bases separated the two germline ends. The germline V gene encodes CDR1 SQVTM and CDR2 ANQGSEA. CDR3 length: 11 amino acids. The CDR3 coding sequence is TGCAGCCTTCGAGGCACAGATACGCAGTATTTT. Its translation is CSLRGTDTQYF.

To note about this clonotype: A much bigger clone sits one base away, suggesting this may be a read error. The genes are TRBV5-5 and TRBJ2-3; D may correspond to TRBD1 or TRBD2 (5 bases each). The ends were cut back, 3 bases at V and 1 base at J, with 9 bases in the middle. There are 14 residues in the CDR3. The germline V gene has CDR1 SGHKS and CDR2 YYEKEE (reference sequence). CDR3 sequence (DNA): TGTGCCAGCAGCTACGGGGCAGGCACAGATACGCAGTATTTT. Translation: CASSYGAGTDTQYF.

With regard to this clonotype: An end of the junction differs from the germline gene, which may be a read error. This sequence joins TRBV6-5 and TRBJ2-1; 14 bases agree with TRBD2. The CDR3 totals 15 residues. Germline lookup yields CDR1 MNHEY and CDR2 SVGAGI. CDR3 region: CASTRRTSGRNGQFF. For the CDR3, the DNA is TGTGCGAGCACGCGAAGGACTAGCGGGAGGAATGGGCAGTTCTTC.

This clonotype was observed a handful of times. The chain employs TRBV14 and TRBJ2-6, with a weak D call TRBD1 (5 bases). There are 15 residues in the CDR3. Germline assignment: CDR1 SGHDN and CDR2 FVKESK. V was pared by 1 base and J by 1 base, with 5 bases between. The CDR3 region is CASSQAGSGANVLTF. CDR3 nucleotide sequence: TGTGCCAGCAGCCAAGCAGGGTCTGGGGCCAACGTCCTGACTTTC.